The entry below describes one TCR beta chain. Its antigen specificity is not known. No base qualities exist here, and no much larger clone lies one base off it. These data originate in a study of OX40 agonist ivuxolimab in advanced cancers. Background for the entire study: Ivuxolimab was a fully human IgG2 agonistic monoclonal antibody targeting the costimulatory receptor OX40 (CD134). Patients were allowed to have had prior anti-PD-1, anti-PD-L1 or anti-CTLA-4 therapy, and approximately 41% of the dose-escalation patients had previously received checkpoint inhibitors. Partial responses occurred in three dose-escalation patients, of whom one had hepatocellular carcinoma and two had cutaneous melanoma. Among the roughly 52 dose-escalation patients, approximately 20 had hepatocellular carcinoma, about 15 melanoma, 9 renal cell carcinoma and 9 head and neck cancer. The paper covers the monotherapy dose-escalation part of the phase I ivuxolimab trial, which included N of about 56 patients. The point of sequencing TCRbeta in the periphery was to test whether ivuxolimab changed TCR sequence diversity and drove clonal T-cell expansion. In the dose-escalation cohort, 82.7% of patients were male, and the mean age was approximately 60 years, with a range of 23 to 79. Intravenous ivuxolimab was administered to patients every 2 weeks at six dose levels: 0.01, 0.1, 0.3, 1.5, 3 and 10 mg/kg.

Germline trimming amounts to 1 base on V and 4 bases on J, with 7 as the count of junction bases outside the gene matches. From cysteine to phenylalanine, the CDR3 is 16 amino acids long. The read is trimmed to its CDR3 DNA, 48 bases read in frame from base 1. Taken from the germline V gene (reference sequence), the CDR1 and CDR2 loops are LNHNV and YYDKDF. Beyond this particular receptor, the publication reports: Antigen specificity was not determined for the clonally expanded peripheral T cells. In the 0.1-3.0 mg/kg groups, partial responders were among the patients with the lowest normalized peripheral clonal expansion, particularly in CD8+ T cells. Low levels of normalized T-cell clonal expansion were also shown by some nonresponding patients. At doses of 0.1 to 3.0 mg/kg, clonal expansion of both CD4+ and CD8+ blood T cells was observed from baseline to week 6. On average, CD8+ T cells showed more expanded clones than CD4+ T cells after ivuxolimab.

Genomic DNA was isolated from the sorted cells so that the TCRbeta CDR3 region could be sequenced. TCRbeta CDR3 regions were sequenced using the immunoSEQ Assay. Sourced from immuneACCESS, this table was stored by TCRdb with only in-frame sequences that have V and J called. A share of the clones is absent; for the studies checked, an unresolved V gene accounts for under half, and the remainder has no known explanation. The sample table lists about 60,000 clones, roughly four fifths of them with a count of one. Clones ranked in the top ten supply less than 0.9% of the sample. The trial excluded patients who had a history of autoimmune disease or were on systemic immunosuppression. Peripheral blood for TCR sequencing was collected from all dose cohorts at baseline, on cycle 4 day 1, and on cycle 7 day 1. The samples were drawn from a first-in-human, open-label, multicenter phase I dose-escalation trial of ivuxolimab. Adults with locally advanced or metastatic head and neck squamous cell, hepatocellular, melanoma or renal cell carcinoma were enrolled in the trial. CD4+ and CD8+ T cells were sorted separately from peripheral blood before TCR sequencing.

The chain employs TRBV15 and TRBJ2-5, and 9 junction bases match TRBD2. Here the sequenced sample was CD4+ or CD8+ T cells sorted from blood, taken in a trial of the OX40 agonist ivuxolimab. The clonotype originates from an adult with an advanced solid tumor such as melanoma, head and neck, liver or kidney cancer. The CDR3 sequence is CATSRAGRGGRETQYF. Read as DNA, the sequence is TGTGCCACCAGCAGAGCCGGGCGGGGGGGCCGAGAGACCCAGTACTTC.